This entry lists 20 T cell receptor beta chains sequenced from one sample in a study of identical twins. TCRdb reprocessed the 5' RACE reads via MiXCR and lists one record per CDR3 protein. Among 700,000 or so distinct CDR3 sequences listed, 8.5% to 9% were seen once. The same sample was also used in a study of yellow fever vaccine responses in identical twins.

Sequencing input: PBMCs. These receptors were obtained from a woman aged 18-30 years in good health.

V is TRBV24-1 and J is TRBJ2-3; D is uncertain. Trimming removed 0 bases at V and 4 bases at J, with 7 bases between. The CDR3 loop spans 14 amino acids. Germline V gives CDR1 KGHDR, CDR2 SFDVKD. CDR3 DNA: TGTGCCACCAGTGATTTGCTCACGGCAGATACGCAGTATTTT. This codes for CATSDLLTADTQYF.

In its sample, this clonotype was seen many times. The rearrangement links TRBV4-2 to TRBJ2-2; D unresolved. CDR1 is LGHNA and CDR2 is YNFKEQ in the germline V gene. This CDR3 is built from 16 residues. V shed 1 base and J shed 1 base, with 10 bases lying between them. In DNA, the CDR3 is TGTGCCAGCAGCCAAGTTCAGGCGATGAACACCGGGGAGCTGTTTTTT. The encoded protein is CASSQVQAMNTGELFF.

The chain uses TRBV18 and TRBJ2-1; D unclear. V was trimmed by 8 bases and J by 1 base, leaving 12 bases between them. The CDR3 loop spans 14 amino acids. The V gene's germline CDR1 is KGHSH and CDR2 LQKENI. The CDR3 coding sequence is TGTGCCAGCGAAGACCTGCGTTCCTACAATGAGCAGTTCTTC. This codes for CASEDLRSYNEQFF. The full variable domain, rest sourced from reference TRBV18 and TRBJ2-1, is NAGVMQNPRHLVRRRGQEARLRCSPMKGHSHVYWYRQLPEEGLKFMVYLQKENIIDESGMPKERFSAEFPKEGPSILRIQQVVRGDSAAYFCASEDLRSYNEQFFGPGTRLTVL.

This clonotype has a count of ten or more. Germline and junction disagree at one end, which may indicate a read error. The V call is TRBV12-3 or TRBV12-4, the J call TRBJ2-5, with D perhaps matching TRBD1 or TRBD2 (6 bases each). This CDR3 spans 15 amino acids. The CDR3 loop is CASTLRWGAGETQYF. The CDR3 bases are TGTGCCAGCACTTTACGGTGGGGGGCCGGGGAGACCCAGTACTTC.

The genes are TRBV29-1 and TRBJ2-2; the D gene is possibly TRBD1 (5 bases). Germline V lookup: CDR1 SQVTM, CDR2 ANQGSEA. This CDR3 has 13 amino acids. V lost 4 bases, J lost 4 bases, and 10 bases lay in between. CDR3 sequence reads: CSVAGSGTGELFF. The CDR3 DNA reads as TGCAGCGTTGCAGGGTCGGGCACCGGGGAGCTGTTTTTT.

Only a few counts were recorded for this clonotype. The V call is TRBV12-5, the J call TRBJ2-3; unclear D gene. V lost 1 base and J lost 6, with 5 bases in between. CDR3 size: 12 residues. Per germline, CDR1 LGHNT and CDR2 FRNRAP. For the CDR3, the DNA is TGTGCTAGTGGTTTGGCGATGGATACGCAGTATTTT. It encodes CASGLAMDTQYF.

This clonotype was detected only a few times. The V gene is TRBV20-1, the J gene TRBJ2-7; 9 nucleotides align to TRBD1. Trimming took 4 bases from V and 2 from J; bases not matched to a gene: 9. CDR1 DFQATT and CDR2 SNEGSKA come from the germline V gene (reference sequence). This CDR3 has 15 amino acids. The DNA of the CDR3 is TGCAGTGCTACCTGGTTGGGACAGGGCACCTACGAGCAGTACTTC. Translation: CSATWLGQGTYEQYF.

This clonotype was seen at least ten times. The chain joins TRBV6-6 to TRBJ1-4; no clear D gene. V gave up 6 bases and J gave up 6 bases, with 11 bases separating them. The CDR3 contains 13 residues. Germline-derived CDR1 and CDR2 are MNHNY and SVGAGI (reference sequence). DNA for the CDR3: TGTGCCAGCAGCTTGCTGGCGGATGAAAAACTGTTTTTT. Encoded protein: CASSLLADEKLFF.

V gene TRBV7-2 combines with J gene TRBJ2-4; the D gene is possibly TRBD1 (6 bases). V shed 3 bases and J shed 1 base, with 13 bases lying between them. This CDR3 contains 16 residues. Germline V gene sequence: CDR1 SGHTA, CDR2 FQGNSA. CDR3 DNA sequence: TGTGCCAGCAGCTTCCTACTCCAGGGGGCCAAAAACATTCAGTACTTC. It codes for CASSFLLQGAKNIQYF.

The rearrangement uses TRBV5-1 and TRBJ1-1; a possible D gene is TRBD1 (6 bases). The length of the CDR3 is 15 residues. CDR1 is SGHRS and CDR2 is YFSETQ in the germline V gene. V was clipped by 2 bases and J by 0 bases, with 11 bases between them. The CDR3 bases are TGCGCCAGCAGCTTCATAGGGGACATGAACACTGAAGCTTTCTTT. Translated, it gives CASSFIGDMNTEAFF.

A few counts support this clonotype. This chain links TRBV20-1 with TRBJ2-5, with D perhaps matching TRBD1 (6 bases). V dropped 4 bases and J dropped 4 bases, with 13 bases sitting between them. Germline lookup yields CDR1 DFQATT and CDR2 SNEGSKA (reference sequence). The CDR3 runs 13 residues. This CDR3 is CSAKTGISETQYF. CDR3 bases: TGCAGTGCTAAGACAGGAATTTCAGAGACCCAGTACTTC.

This clonotype was seen only a few times. The chain is built from TRBV7-8 and TRBJ2-7; perhaps TRBD1 as D (6 bases). Per the germline V gene, CDR1 is SGHVS and CDR2 is FQNEAQ. V was trimmed by 2 bases and J by 4 bases, leaving 12 bases between them. The CDR3 runs to 14 residues. In DNA form, the CDR3 reads TGTGCCAGCAGCTTATGGACAGAGAATTACGAGCAGTACTTC. Its protein product is CASSLWTENYEQYF.

As regards this clonotype: Given a much more abundant clone one base away, this may be a read error. The chain has TRBV12-5 and TRBJ2-2; D remains ambiguous. The V gene lost 4 bases and the J gene lost 4 bases, with 10 bases spanning the gap. Germline assignment: CDR1 LGHNT and CDR2 FRNRAP. This CDR3 has 14 residues. The CDR3: CASGSPTTTGELFF. The CDR3 region has the DNA TGTGCTAGTGGTTCCCCTACCACCACCGGGGAGCTGTTTTTT.

This clonotype appeared a few times. The chain links TRBV20-1 to TRBJ2-3, with a weak D call TRBD1 (5 bases). The CDR3 is 15 amino acids. Trimming removed 0 bases from V and 0 bases from J, with 10 bases in between. CDR1 is DFQATT, CDR2 SNEGSKA, per germline (reference sequence). The CDR3 region has the DNA TGCAGTGCTAGAGATCGCAGACAGAGCACAGATACGCAGTATTTT. Its protein is CSARDRRQSTDTQYF.

This clonotype was counted only a few times. The chain employs TRBV5-1 and TRBJ2-1, with D perhaps TRBD2 (5 bases). Trimming removed 4 bases from V and 5 bases from J, with 13 bases in between. Germline V CDR1 and CDR2: SGHRS, YFSETQ. This CDR3 spans 14 amino acids. Here the CDR3 reads CASSLFTSNNEQFF. In nucleotides, the CDR3 is TGCGCCAGCAGCCTATTCACTAGTAACAATGAGCAGTTCTTC.

The chain joins TRBV9 to TRBJ1-5; 10 positions match TRBD1. Germline V lookup: CDR1 SGDLS, CDR2 YYNGEE. J lost 5 bases, V lost 0 bases, and 2 bases had no gene match. This CDR3 comprises 15 residues. The CDR3 coding sequence is TGTGCCAGCAGCGTAGAAGGGACAGGGGATCAGCCCCAGCATTTT. Translated: CASSVEGTGDQPQHF.

The chain couples TRBV7-2 to TRBJ2-1; TRBD2 agrees at 8 bases. In germline, CDR1 is SGHTA, CDR2 FQGNSA. This CDR3 has 14 residues. Unmatched junction bases numbered 6, after V lost 3 bases and J lost 8 bases. The CDR3 region is CASSFLRGDHEQFF. In nucleotides, the CDR3 is TGTGCCAGCAGCTTTTTGCGGGGGGATCATGAGCAGTTCTTC.

The V call is TRBV6-1, the J call TRBJ1-1; D gene uncertain. This CDR3 is built from 14 residues. The V end was cut by 2 bases, the J end by 4 bases, with 11 bases between. The germline gives CDR1 MNHNS, CDR2 SASEGT. CDR3 residues: CASSERWDSTEAFF. Here the CDR3 DNA reads TGTGCCAGCAGTGAACGATGGGATAGCACTGAAGCTTTCTTT.

The rearrangement joins TRBV2 to TRBJ2-1, with 7 bases matching TRBD2. V shed 2 bases and J 3 bases; nucleotides not matched to a gene: 7. The CDR3 has 16 residues. From germline, CDR1 is SNHLY and CDR2 FYNNEI. Here the CDR3 DNA reads TGTGCCAGCAGTGAACGAGCGGGGCCCCACTACAATGAGCAGTTCTTC. Its translation is CASSERAGPHYNEQFF.

In DNA, the CDR3 is TGCAGCGTTGTTGTGAGCGGACAGGGTTGGTACTTC. Protein sequence: CSVVVSGQGWYF. The chain combines TRBV29-1 with TRBJ2-7; 8 bases match TRBD1. There are 12 residues in the CDR3. Looked up from germline, CDR1 is SQVTM and CDR2 is ANQGSEA. V lost 4 bases, J lost 12 bases, and 11 bases stayed unmatched.